A selection of T cell receptor beta chains follows, all from one sample in a study of blood T cell repertoires in COVID-19. Using immunoSEQ multiplex PCR, the repertoire was profiled, and TCRdb retains in-frame clones only, with some absent. The sample lists some 170,000 clones, more than 65% occurring once. The specimen was PBMCs or T cells enriched from blood (not recorded which). The receptors stem from a man aged 50 to 60 who had recovered from COVID-19. Each CDR3 is given with its conserved first and last residue. The D gene is left open where the match is weak. The listing skips clone size in some rows; elsewhere it reads once, few, many or a size class.

v_gene	j_gene	d_gene	abundance	CDR3nt	CDR3aa
TRBV6-1	TRBJ2-1	TRBD1	-	TGTGCCAGCAGTGAAGGACAGGGCCCCGGTAATGAGCAGTTCTTC	CASSEGQGPGNEQFF
TRBV29-1	TRBJ1-3	-	-	TGCAGCGTTGAAATTGCGAACTCTGGAAACACCATATATTTT	CSVEIANSGNTIYF
TRBV5-1	TRBJ1-1	-	-	TGCGCCAGCAGCTTGGATGCAGGAGGCACTGAAGCTTTCTTT	CASSLDAGGTEAFF
TRBV3-1/TRBV3-2	TRBJ2-5	TRBD2	once	TGTGCCAGCAGCCCCCGGAGCGGGGGCCGAGAGACCCAGTACTTC	CASSPRSGGRETQYF
TRBV11-2	TRBJ1-3	TRBD1	-	TGTGCCAGCAGACCTCCTACAGGGGCAGGAGGAAACACCATATATTTT	CASRPPTGAGGNTIYF
TRBV5-6	TRBJ1-5	-	-	TGTGCCAGCAGCTGGCGGGCTAGCAATCAGCCCCAGCATTTT	CASSWRASNQPQHF
TRBV13	TRBJ1-5	-	-	TGTGCCAGCAGCCCAGAGGACAGTCCGCAAATCTATCAGCCCCAGCATTTT	CASSPEDSPQIYQPQHF
TRBV3-1/TRBV3-2	TRBJ1-1	-	once	TGTGCCAGCAGCCAAGGGTACTTTAACACTGAAGCTTTCTTT	CASSQGYFNTEAFF
TRBV11-1	TRBJ2-1	TRBD1	-	TGTGCCAGCACCTTTACAGGGGGCTATGAGCAGTTCTTC	CASTFTGGYEQFF
TRBV15	TRBJ1-2	-	once	TGTGCCACCAGCCCGGGGGTTAAGAATGGCTACACCTTC	CATSPGVKNGYTF
TRBV18	TRBJ1-1	TRBD1	-	TGTGCCAGCTCACCCTTCGGGACAGGTGGGAACACTGAAGCTTTCTTT	CASSPFGTGGNTEAFF
TRBV6-5	TRBJ1-6	-	-	TGTGCCAGCTATCCAAGCCTTTATAATTCACCCCTCCACTTT	CASYPSLYNSPLHF
TRBV2	TRBJ1-5	-	few	TGTGCCAGCCGTCGACAGTCTAGCAATCAGCCCCAGCATTTT	CASRRQSSNQPQHF
TRBV28	TRBJ1-5	-	-	TGTGCCAGCAGTTCTGGAGGGCGGGGGGATCAGCCCCAGCATTTT	CASSSGGRGDQPQHF
TRBV9	TRBJ2-5	-	-	TGTGCCAGCAGCGTAGAAGGGGCGTCAGAGACCCAGTACTTC	CASSVEGASETQYF
TRBV7-2	TRBJ1-4	-	-	TGTGCCAGCAGCTTGTGGGGGGGCCGGGGTGAAAAACTGTTTTTT	CASSLWGGRGEKLFF
TRBV3-1/TRBV3-2	TRBJ1-1	-	-	TGTGCCAGCAGCCAAGCATTATCGGCAGTAAGGGGGAACACTGAAGCTTTCTTT	CASSQALSAVRGNTEAFF
TRBV30	TRBJ1-2	-	-	TGTGCCTGGAGTGTACTTGGGAGTCCCGCCTATGGCTACACCTTC	CAWSVLGSPAYGYTF
TRBV4-1	TRBJ2-7	-	-	TGCGCCAGCAGCCGGCGGGCGGACGCAGACGAGCAGTACTTC	CASSRRADADEQYF
TRBV14	TRBJ1-2	-	-	TGTGCCAGCAGCCGTACAGTTAACTATGGCTACACCTTC	CASSRTVNYGYTF
TRBV5-6	TRBJ2-5	TRBD1	-	TGTGCCAGCAGCTCGCCAACAGCAGGGGGGACCCAGTACTTC	CASSSPTAGGTQYF
TRBV18	TRBJ1-1	-	-	TGTGCCAGCTCACCTGGACAGCTAAACACTGAAGCTTTCTTT	CASSPGQLNTEAFF
TRBV4-1	TRBJ1-5	-	-	TGCGCCAGCAGCCCCGGGGGGTTGGGGGCTGATGCGCCCCAGCATTTT	CASSPGGLGADAPQHF
TRBV30	TRBJ1-1	-	-	TGTGCCTCAAAAAAGGGGGGGTCGAGCACTGAAGCTTTCTTT	CASKKGGSSTEAFF
TRBV10-2	TRBJ2-7	-	-	TGCGCCAGCCGGCGGGATTTCTCCTCCGAGCAGTACTTC	CASRRDFSSEQYF
TRBV6-5	TRBJ1-5	-	-	TGTGCCAGCAGTAATGGGGCAGGGGGCAATCAGCCCCAGCATTTT	CASSNGAGGNQPQHF
TRBV2	TRBJ1-5	-	-	TGTGCCAGCAGGAAGGAGGGGCGCAACTATAGCAATCAGCCCCAGCATTTT	CASRKEGRNYSNQPQHF
TRBV3-1/TRBV3-2	TRBJ1-1	-	few	TGTGCCAGCAGCCGAAGGTTGGCGGGGGCGAACACTGAAGCTTTCTTT	CASSRRLAGANTEAFF
TRBV30	TRBJ2-1	TRBD2	-	TGTGCCTGGAGGCCGGAACTAGCGGGGTTGAGCTCCTACAATGAGCAGTTCTTC	CAWRPELAGLSSYNEQFF
TRBV7-2	TRBJ2-2	-	-	TGTGCCAGCAGCGTGACAGGCTCCGGGGAGCTGTTTTTT	CASSVTGSGELFF
TRBV29-1	TRBJ1-5	TRBD1	-	TGCAGCGTTGGGGACAGGGGGGATCAGCCCCAGCATTTT	CSVGDRGDQPQHF
TRBV29-1	TRBJ2-1	TRBD1	-	TGCAGCGTGTGGGACAGGAGCTCCTACAATGAGCAGTTCTTC	CSVWDRSSYNEQFF